This TCR beta chain was recovered during a study of regulatory T cells in long-lasting Graves disease. Both iRepertoire HTBI primers and Arm-PCR of CDR3 regions were used to build the TCR beta libraries. Under the authors' procedure: Gene usage covered approximately 60 TRBV and 14 to 15 TRBJ segments. TCRdb reprocessed the multiplex PCR reads with MiXCR, giving one entry per CDR3 protein. The V and J calls reflect TCRdb's pipeline rather than the authors' work. The sample contains around 300,000 distinct CDR3 sequences, 22% of which appear only once. Time point defined: persistent/refractory GD, antithyroid drugs over 5 years with positive TRAb. From PBMCs, RNA was extracted and then used to make the TCR library. Tubes containing EDTA received 7 to 10 milliliters of drawn peripheral blood. V was trimmed by 3 bases and J by 4 bases, leaving 17 bases between them. The germline V gene encodes CDR1 SGHRS and CDR2 YFSETQ. There are 15 residues in the CDR3.

The sequence was obtained from a female donor with Graves disease. The source was peripheral blood mononuclear cells (PBMCs), collected when the disease was refractory, from a patient treated with antithyroid drugs. V and J are TRBV5-1 and TRBJ2-7, with TRBD2 as a possible D gene (7 bases). The CDR3 sequence: CASSSVRGGRYEQYF. Written as DNA, the CDR3 is TGCGCCAGCAGCTCAGTAAGGGGGGGAAGATACGAGCAGTACTTC.